These T cell receptor beta chains were read from a single sample in a study of beta chain features in type 1 diabetes. The protocol was immunoSEQ multiplex PCR, while the TCRdb copy is restricted to in-frame clones and leaves out a portion. This sample carries around 240,000 clones, over 65% of them seen once, and the ten largest clones take 0.053%. The sample consisted of naive CD4+ T cells from blood. Source of these receptors: a man aged 25 to 40 in good health. Each CDR3 is given with its conserved first and last residue. A D gene is named only where the DNA matches it firmly. Where a row states a size, it is once, few, many or the class of an expanded clone; other rows omit it.

cdr3_length	j_call	d_call	clone_size	v_call	cdr3_aa	cdr3_nt
15	TRBJ2-1	NA	NA	TRBV6-6	CASSPRGRSYNEQFF	TGTGCCAGCAGTCCCCGGGGACGCTCCTACAATGAGCAGTTCTTC
16	TRBJ1-6	NA	NA	TRBV27	CASSGLGSSYNSPLHF	TGTGCCAGCAGTGGTCTAGGGAGCTCCTATAATTCACCCCTCCACTTT
15	TRBJ2-1	NA	few	TRBV7-9	CASSLAGSSYNEQFF	TGTGCCAGCAGCTTAGCTGGGAGCTCCTACAATGAGCAGTTCTTC
12	TRBJ2-5	NA	NA	TRBV30	CAWNRDQETQYF	TGTGCCTGGAATCGGGACCAAGAGACCCAGTACTTC
15	TRBJ2-7	NA	NA	TRBV11-2	CASSVPLAQVYEQYF	TGTGCCAGCAGCGTTCCTCTAGCACAGGTCTACGAGCAGTACTTC
15	TRBJ2-7	NA	NA	TRBV7-2	CASSRRDSSRGEQYF	TGTGCCAGCAGCCGTCGGGACAGCTCCCGGGGGGAGCAGTACTTC
17	TRBJ1-5	NA	NA	TRBV25-1	CASSDADSFYSNQPQHF	TGTGCCAGCAGTGATGCGGACAGTTTTTATAGCAATCAGCCCCAGCATTTT
10	TRBJ2-7	NA	once	TRBV9	CASGELEQYF	TGTGCCAGCGGGGAACTCGAGCAGTACTTC
15	TRBJ2-5	NA	NA	TRBV4-1	CASSQAPQSQETQYF	TGCGCCAGCAGCCAAGCTCCCCAGAGTCAAGAGACCCAGTACTTC
9	TRBJ2-5	NA	NA	TRBV29-1	CSVDGTQYF	TGCAGCGTTGACGGGACCCAGTACTTC
15	TRBJ2-7	TRBD2	NA	TRBV7-2	CASSLGLIAGDEQYF	TGTGCCAGCAGCTTAGGGTTGATAGCGGGAGATGAGCAGTACTTC
13	TRBJ2-7	NA	NA	TRBV5-6	CASSAGTEYEQYF	TGTGCCAGCAGCGCTGGGACGGAATACGAGCAGTACTTC
13	TRBJ2-2	TRBD1	NA	TRBV30	CAAGTGDTGELFF	TGTGCTGCCGGGACAGGGGACACCGGGGAGCTGTTTTTT
14	TRBJ2-5	NA	NA	TRBV5-6	CASSLVYKRETQYF	TGTGCCAGCAGCCTGGTCTATAAACGGGAGACCCAGTACTTC
12	TRBJ2-3	NA	NA	TRBV7-9	CASCGGTDTQYF	TGTGCCAGCTGTGGTGGGACAGATACGCAGTATTTT
13	TRBJ2-7	NA	NA	TRBV25-1	CASSEPGSYEQYF	TGTGCCAGCAGTGAACCAGGGAGCTACGAGCAGTACTTC
14	TRBJ2-7	NA	NA	TRBV5-6	CASSLTEGRAKQYF	TGTGCCAGCAGCTTGACGGAGGGACGGGCCAAGCAGTACTTC
13	TRBJ2-5	NA	few	TRBV10-3	CAISEAARDTQYF	TGTGCCATCAGTGAGGCGGCAAGGGACACCCAGTACTTC
11	TRBJ1-1	NA	few	TRBV29-1	CSVYRITEAFF	TGCAGCGTCTACAGAATAACTGAAGCTTTCTTT
13	TRBJ2-7	NA	NA	TRBV30	CAWSTPGSYEQYF	TGTGCCTGGAGTACCCCTGGTTCCTACGAGCAGTACTTC
15	TRBJ2-1	TRBD2	few	TRBV30	CAWSVGLAPGNEQFF	TGTGCCTGGAGTGTCGGACTAGCGCCCGGGAATGAGCAGTTCTTC
17	TRBJ2-1	TRBD2	NA	TRBV29-1	CSGAGTSGRPGFYEQFF	TGCAGCGGCGCCGGGACTAGCGGGAGACCTGGGTTTTATGAGCAGTTCTTC
14	TRBJ2-3	NA	NA	TRBV2	CASSEPLGPDTQYF	TGTGCCAGCAGTGAACCCCTGGGCCCAGATACGCAGTATTTT
14	TRBJ2-7	TRBD1	NA	TRBV5-1	CASSPRQGSYEQYF	TGCGCCAGCAGCCCGCGACAGGGATCCTACGAGCAGTACTTC
17	TRBJ1-6	NA	NA	TRBV7-9	CASSLTLTGGRVSPLHF	TGTGCCAGCAGCCTAACTTTGACAGGAGGTAGGGTTTCACCCCTCCACTTT
15	TRBJ2-3	TRBD2	NA	TRBV7-9	CASSPSGGATDTQYF	TGTGCCAGCAGCCCTAGCGGGGGGGCCACAGATACGCAGTATTTT
13	TRBJ2-1	NA	NA	TRBV7-2	CASSPRFMDEQFF	TGTGCCAGCAGTCCTAGGTTTATGGATGAGCAGTTCTTC
14	TRBJ2-3	NA	NA	TRBV7-6	CASRPRVRTDTQYF	TGTGCCAGCAGGCCCCGGGTCCGCACAGATACGCAGTATTTT
12	TRBJ2-7	NA	NA	TRBV29-1	CSVEERPYEQYF	TGCAGCGTTGAGGAAAGACCCTACGAGCAGTACTTC
11	TRBJ2-2	NA	NA	TRBV30	CASTGTGELFF	TGTGCCTCCACCGGCACCGGGGAGCTGTTTTTT
13	TRBJ2-1	NA	NA	TRBV14	CASSRNLNNEQFF	TGTGCCAGCAGCCGGAACTTAAACAATGAGCAGTTCTTC